This T cell receptor beta chain was retrieved from a study of blood T cell repertoires in COVID-19. Study-wide context: Whether acute or convalescent, the COVID-19 samples came from the United States, Italy and Spain. PBMCs, B-cell-depleted T cells, or T cells were the source of the cDNA or gDNA that made up the material.

Per the authors' pipeline: Amplification of reference gene primers provided the estimated nucleated cell counts. Assay used: immunoSEQ multiplex PCR; TCRdb lists only in-frame clones, some missing. The V and J calls and the clone size are those of that table, but D and trimming were determined from the DNA. The sample yields hundreds of thousands of clones, roughly 83% seen once. The CDR3 covers 15 residues. Germline V gives CDR1 KGHSH, CDR2 LQKENI. Trimming left V 3 bases short and J 9 bases short, with 20 bases between. Sequencing was carried out using peripheral blood. This receptor was taken from a man aged 40-55 years with acute or convalescent COVID-19. The chain links TRBV18 to TRBJ1-2; no clear D. CDR3 DNA sequence: TGTGCCAGCTCACCGGACGGTGGGGAGATCGGGCGCTACACCTTC. Translated, it gives CASSPDGGEIGRYTF.